This section outlines one T cell receptor (beta chain) sequence together with its context. Germline and junction disagree at one end, which may indicate a read error. CDR3 length: 12 amino acids. Germline V gene data show CDR1 as SGHRS and CDR2 as YFSETQ. Profiling relied on immunoSEQ multiplex PCR, and the TCRdb table lists in-frame clones only, not all of them. The top ten hold roughly 0.02% of the sample, which has more than 300,000 clones, 85% to 95% seen once. This entry is derived from a study of shared T cell receptors in the human thymus. The TCR originated in a human donor. This rearrangement joins TRBV5-1 to TRBJ2-3; 16 bases agree with TRBD2. The specimen sequenced was thymocytes. In DNA, the CDR3 is TGCGCCAGCAGCTCCGGGACTAGCGGGAGGGATTTT. Protein product: CASSSGTSGRDF. The full variable domain, rest sourced from reference TRBV5-1 and TRBJ2-3, is KAGVTQTPRYLIKTRGQQVTLSCSPISGHRSVSWYQQTPGQGLQFLFEYFSETQRNKGNFPGRFSGRQFSNSRSEMNVSTLELGDSALYLCASSSGTSGRDFGPGTRLTVL.